These 25 T cell receptor beta chains were sequenced from one sample in a study of shared clonotypes between healthy human individuals. Only in-frame clones appear in the TCRdb table, and some are missing; sequencing was by immunoSEQ multiplex PCR. The table has 1.5 million to 1.9 million clones, nearly 99% seen once; the top ten hold approximately 0.45%. Material: naive CD4+ T cells sorted from blood. Subset: CD45RA+ positively selected. These receptors were collected from a man aged 25-45 years in good health.

The CDR3 DNA reads as TGTGCCAGCAGCTTAGCAGGGGGCATAAATTACTATGGCTACACCTTC. Translation: CASSLAGGINYYGYTF. This chain connects TRBV7-9 to TRBJ1-2; TRBD1 matches 7 bases. The CDR3 contains 16 residues. Unmatched junction bases numbered 7, after V lost 0 bases and J lost 3 bases. In germline, CDR1 is SEHNR, CDR2 FQNEAQ (reference sequence).

The chain couples TRBV13 to TRBJ2-5; no reliable D call. V lost 4 bases and J 5 bases, leaving 14 bases between the germline ends. Per germline, CDR1 PRHDT and CDR2 FYEKMQ (reference sequence). The CDR3 contains 14 residues. The CDR3, as DNA: TGTGCCAGCAGCTCACATTACCCCAAGGAGACCCAGTACTTC. Translation: CASSSHYPKETQYF.

A note on this clone: Within the sample, other DNA sequences also encode this same CDR3. V gene TRBV18 combines with J gene TRBJ2-5; either TRBD1 or TRBD2 may supply D (5 bases each). Trimming took off 0 bases at V and 2 bases at J, with 10 bases between the two ends. In germline, CDR1 is KGHSH, CDR2 LQKENI. The CDR3 sequence is 15 residues long. CDR3 sequence (DNA): TGTGCCAGCTCACCACCGGGACGATCGCAAGAGACCCAGTACTTC. This codes for CASSPPGRSQETQYF.

The chain employs TRBV6-5 and TRBJ2-7; no clear D gene. The CDR3 totals 12 residues. The germline V and J ends were trimmed by 6 bases and 5 bases, with 11 bases remaining between them. Germline CDR1 reads MNHEY; CDR2 reads SVGAGI. The CDR3: CASSSYSNEQYF. CDR3 DNA: TGTGCCAGCAGCTCTTACAGCAACGAGCAGTACTTC.

The chain couples TRBV28 to TRBJ2-2; D call uncertain. The ends were cut back, 10 bases at V and 2 bases at J, with 8 bases in the middle. The CDR3 is 12 residues long. Germline CDR1 is MDHEN and CDR2 is SYDVKM. The CDR3 DNA sequence: TGTGCCAAGGCAGCCAACACCGGGGAGCTGTTTTTT. Translation gives CAKAANTGELFF.

The chain recombines TRBV11-2 with TRBJ2-4; D might be TRBD1 (5 bases). Germline V CDR1 and CDR2: SGHAT, FQNNGV. V dropped 3 bases and J dropped 0 bases, with 9 bases sitting between them. The CDR3 is 15 residues long. CDR3 coding DNA: TGTGCCAGCAGCTTCTCAGGGATAGCCAAAAACATTCAGTACTTC. Amino acid sequence: CASSFSGIAKNIQYF.

This chain joins TRBV6-1 and TRBJ2-7; the match to TRBD1 covers 8 bases. Germline trimming cut 9 bases from V and 7 bases from J; bases unmatched to any gene: 5. The CDR3 has 11 amino acids. In germline, CDR1 is MNHNS, CDR2 SASEGT. The CDR3 reads CASQGAGEQYF. CDR3 DNA sequence: TGTGCCAGTCAGGGGGCTGGTGAGCAGTACTTC.

The chain recombines TRBV7-2 with TRBJ2-7; 8 bases agree with TRBD2. CDR3 length equals 16 residues. The trim removed 3 bases at V and 2 bases at J, leaving 9 bases unmatched. Germline assignment: CDR1 SGHTA and CDR2 FQGNSA. CDR3 loop: CASSLGSGIQAYEQYF. CDR3 sequence (DNA): TGTGCCAGCAGCTTGGGTAGCGGGATACAAGCCTACGAGCAGTACTTC.

This clone came up once. Other DNA sequences in the sample encode the same CDR3. This sequence joins TRBV11-2 and TRBJ2-1, with 9 nucleotides matching TRBD2. Germline CDR1 SGHAT, CDR2 FQNNGV. This CDR3 contains 15 residues. Losses at the gene ends were 0 bases for V and 4 bases for J; bases not matched to a gene: 1. The CDR3 here is CASSLELAGYNEQFF. The DNA for the CDR3 is TGTGCCAGCAGCTTAGAACTAGCGGGTTACAATGAGCAGTTCTTC.

V usage is TRBV28 and J usage is TRBJ2-7, with D possibly called TRBD1 or TRBD2 (5 bases each). Between the trimmed V and J ends, which lost 7 bases and 1 base, there was a span of 17 bases. CDR1 is MDHEN and CDR2 is SYDVKM in the germline V gene. The CDR3 is 15 residues long. The CDR3 is CASNPGTLRSYEQYF. CDR3 DNA sequence: TGTGCCAGCAACCCAGGGACCCTTAGGTCCTACGAGCAGTACTTC.

V is TRBV10-3 and J is TRBJ1-1, with 7 bases fitting TRBD1. With 5 bases clipped from V and 4 bases from J, the junction kept 7 bases outside the gene matches. The CDR3 runs to 14 residues. Germline V gene lookup returns CDR1 ENHRY and CDR2 SYGVKD. CDR3 DNA: TGTGCCATCAGTTCTACCCGGACAGGCACTGAAGCTTTCTTT. Encoded protein: CAISSTRTGTEAFF.

The gene calls are TRBV6-5 and TRBJ2-1; TRBD1 might be the D (5 bases). This CDR3 spans 15 amino acids. CDR1 is MNHEY, CDR2 SVGAGI, per germline. The germline V and J ends were trimmed by 0 bases and 9 bases, with 15 bases remaining between them. The CDR3 is CASSYSGPSLVEQFF. As DNA, the CDR3 is TGTGCCAGCAGTTACTCGGGGCCCAGCTTGGTTGAGCAGTTCTTC.

The chain employs TRBV5-5 and TRBJ1-1, with D possibly being TRBD1 (5 bases). This CDR3 is built from 15 residues. Germline V gene data show CDR1 as SGHKS and CDR2 as YYEKEE (reference sequence). V lost 0 bases and J lost 4, with 13 bases in between. This CDR3 reads CASSLVVGTFTEAFF. In nucleotides, the CDR3 is TGTGCCAGCAGCTTGGTCGTGGGGACTTTCACTGAAGCTTTCTTT.

The rearrangement joins TRBV19 to TRBJ1-5, with a possible D match to TRBD1 (5 bases). The CDR3 has 13 amino acids. CDR1 is LNHDA, CDR2 SQIVND, per germline (reference sequence). The V gene lost 5 bases and the J gene lost 2 bases, with 7 bases spanning the gap. The chain's CDR3 is CASSPGRNQPQHF. The CDR3 DNA follows: TGTGCCAGTAGTCCAGGGCGCAATCAGCCCCAGCATTTT.

V and J are TRBV5-4 and TRBJ2-2, with TRBD2 matching over 8 bases. The germline gives CDR1 SGHNT, CDR2 YYREEE (reference sequence). There are 17 residues in the CDR3. V gave up 6 bases and J gave up 4 bases; unmatched junction bases: 14. The CDR3 loop is CASKAGASGSGTGELFF. The DNA for the CDR3 is TGTGCCAGCAAGGCCGGAGCCAGCGGGAGTGGCACCGGGGAGCTGTTTTTT.

Notes on this clone: One junction end does not reproduce the germline sequence, and a read error may be involved. Other nucleotide sequences in the sample specify the same CDR3. The chain employs TRBV7-3 and TRBJ2-2; 13 bases agree with TRBD2. Germline V gives CDR1 SGHTA, CDR2 FQGTGA. The CDR3 has 17 amino acids. CDR3 amino acids: CASSTGLAGVPTRELFF. For the CDR3, the DNA is TGTGCCAGCAGTACTGGACTAGCGGGAGTTCCCACCCGGGAGCTGTTTTTT. Full variable domain (outside the CDR3, taken from reference TRBV7-3 and TRBJ2-2): GAGVSQTPSNKVTEKGKYVELRCDPISGHTALYWYRQSLGQGPEFLIYFQGTGAADDSGLPNDRFFAVRPEGSVSTLKIQRTERGDSAVYLCASSTGLAGVPTRELFFGEGSRLTVL.

The genes are TRBV15 and TRBJ2-3, with TRBD2 matching over 7 bases. The CDR3 length is 21 residues. V dropped 2 bases and J dropped 0; count of bases not matched to a gene: 20. Germline V gene data show CDR1 as LNHNV and CDR2 as YYDKDF (reference sequence). CDR3 sequence: CATSRKRSALAIDSSTDTQYF. CDR3 sequence (DNA): TGTGCCACCAGCAGAAAGAGATCGGCACTAGCGATCGACTCTAGCACAGATACGCAGTATTTT.

This rearrangement joins TRBV19 to TRBJ2-7; TRBD2 matches at 7 bases. From germline, CDR1 is LNHDA and CDR2 SQIVND (reference sequence). This CDR3 is 14 amino acids long. Trimming removed 6 bases from V and 2 bases from J; junction bases left unmatched: 7. CDR3 amino acids: CASSRSGTPYEQYF. The CDR3 DNA reads TGTGCCAGTAGCCGAAGCGGGACCCCCTACGAGCAGTACTTC.

CDR3 sequence reads: CASSLEGDNSEKLFF. The CDR3 DNA reads as TGTGCCAGCAGCTTAGAGGGGGACAACTCGGAAAAACTGTTTTTT. V and J are TRBV7-9 and TRBJ1-4, with D perhaps matching TRBD1 (6 bases). The V end was cut by 1 base, the J end by 8 bases, with 14 bases between. Per germline, CDR1 SEHNR and CDR2 FQNEAQ (reference sequence). CDR3 length: 15 residues.

As to this clone: The sample contains more than one DNA sequence encoding this CDR3. As DNA, the CDR3 is TGTGCCAGCCGAGGTAGCAATCAGCCCCAGCATTTT. Protein sequence: CASRGSNQPQHF. The V gene is TRBV28, the J gene TRBJ1-5; D is undetermined. Germline CDR1 is MDHEN and CDR2 is SYDVKM. The ends were cut back, 8 bases at V and 0 bases at J, with 5 bases in the middle. This CDR3 has 12 residues.

V and J are TRBV28 and TRBJ1-2; 7 nucleotides align to TRBD1. V was pared by 1 base and J by 7 bases, with 6 bases of the junction left unmatched. The CDR3 totals 14 residues. Germline-derived CDR1 and CDR2 are MDHEN and SYDVKM. CDR3 in amino acids: CASSLYRGRGGYTF. In DNA, the CDR3 is TGTGCCAGCAGTTTATACAGGGGAAGGGGTGGCTACACCTTC.

The chain has TRBV9 and TRBJ2-1; D gene ambiguous. CDR1 and CDR2 from the germline V gene are SGDLS and YYNGEE. V shed 0 bases and J shed 5 bases, with 9 bases lying between them. The length of the CDR3 is 14 residues. The CDR3 spells CASSVDMADNEQFF. The DNA for the CDR3 is TGTGCCAGCAGCGTAGATATGGCGGACAATGAGCAGTTCTTC.

The count of this clone is one. V is TRBV5-4 and J is TRBJ2-2; 7 nucleotides match TRBD1. The CDR3 spans 15 residues. The junction had 7 bases not matched to a gene; V was cut back by 1 base and J by 7 bases. Germline lookup yields CDR1 SGHNT and CDR2 YYREEE (reference sequence). The CDR3 DNA is TGTGCCAGCAGCTTGCCTACAGGGGCGGTCGGGGAGCTGTTTTTT. Its protein is CASSLPTGAVGELFF.

The chain recombines TRBV6-5 with TRBJ1-1; a possible D gene is TRBD1 (5 bases). The CDR3 is made up of 15 amino acids. CDR1 and CDR2 (germline): MNHEY, SVGAGI. The V end was cut by 0 bases, the J end by 11 bases, with 19 bases between. The CDR3 region has the DNA TGTGCCAGCAGTTACTCGATCGCCCCAATTTCAGGGGCTTTCTTT. It codes for CASSYSIAPISGAFF.

For this clone: Other nucleotide sequences in the sample specify the same CDR3. The CDR3 nucleotides are TGTGCCAGCAGCCGGGACTTGAGCTCCTACAATGAGCAGTTCTTC. It is translated as CASSRDLSSYNEQFF. V and J are TRBV11-2 and TRBJ2-1; D is perhaps TRBD2 (6 bases). V was clipped by 5 bases and J by 0 bases, with 11 bases between them. CDR1 is SGHAT, CDR2 FQNNGV, per germline. The CDR3 is made up of 15 amino acids.